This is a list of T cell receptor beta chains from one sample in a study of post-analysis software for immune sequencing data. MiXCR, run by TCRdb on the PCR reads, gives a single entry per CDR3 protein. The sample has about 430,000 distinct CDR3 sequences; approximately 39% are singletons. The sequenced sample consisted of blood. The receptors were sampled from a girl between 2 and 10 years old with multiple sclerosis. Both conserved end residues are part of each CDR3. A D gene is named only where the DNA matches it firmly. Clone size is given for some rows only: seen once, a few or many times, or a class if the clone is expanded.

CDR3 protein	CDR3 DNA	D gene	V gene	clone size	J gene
CASCGLVTDTQYF	TGCGCCAGCTGCGGACTGGTCACAGATACGCAGTATTTT	.	TRBV4-1	.	TRBJ2-3
CAISESNNSPLHF	TGTGCCATCAGTGAGTCCAATAATTCACCCCTCCACTTT	.	TRBV10-3	few	TRBJ1-6
CASSTQVTTYEQYF	TGTGCCAGCAGTACGCAGGTTACGACCTACGAGCAGTACTTC	.	TRBV25-1	few	TRBJ2-7
CSVMTDSGANVLTF	TGCAGCGTGATGACAGACTCTGGGGCCAACGTCCTGACTTTC	.	TRBV29-1	many	TRBJ2-6
CASNRGGGNLYEQYF	TGTGCCAGCAATAGGGGCGGAGGAAACCTTTACGAGCAGTACTTC	.	TRBV12-3/TRBV12-4	.	TRBJ2-7
CSVELGIDGIQETQYF	TGCAGCGTTGAACTAGGCATAGATGGGATCCAAGAGACCCAGTACTTC	.	TRBV29-1	few	TRBJ2-5
CASSLRDRVVRGDEQFF	TGTGCCAGCAGTTTACGGGACAGGGTAGTAAGGGGGGATGAGCAGTTCTTC	TRBD1	TRBV27	few	TRBJ2-1
CASSERGREGIQYF	TGTGCCAGCAGTGAACGGGGCAGGGAGGGCATTCAGTACTTC	TRBD2	TRBV2	.	TRBJ2-4
CASSALNTEAFF	TGTGCCAGCAGCGCCTTGAACACTGAAGCTTTCTTT	.	TRBV9	.	TRBJ1-1
CASSRFLTGMGTDTQYF	TGCGCCAGCAGCCGCTTCTTGACAGGGATGGGCACAGATACGCAGTATTTT	TRBD1	TRBV4-3	few	TRBJ2-3
CASSGSHSNQPQHF	TGCGCCAGCAGTGGCAGCCACAGCAATCAGCCCCAGCATTTT	.	TRBV4-3	few	TRBJ1-5
CATSDLTNEQFF	TGTGCCACCAGTGATTTGACCAATGAGCAGTTCTTC	.	TRBV24-1	.	TRBJ2-1
CSVEGRPGNEQFF	TGCAGCGTTGAAGGACGTCCGGGCAATGAGCAGTTCTTC	.	TRBV29-1	.	TRBJ2-1
CSARDRGEQYF	TGCAGTGCTAGAGATCGCGGCGAGCAGTACTTC	.	TRBV20-1	.	TRBJ2-7
CSFSDTTEAFF	TGCAGCTTTTCGGACACCACTGAAGCTTTCTTT	.	TRBV29-1	many	TRBJ1-1
CAISESQDGYTF	TGTGCCATCAGTGAGTCACAAGATGGCTACACCTTC	.	TRBV10-3	.	TRBJ1-2
CASSLRHEQYF	TGTGCCAGCAGCTTGAGGCATGAGCAGTACTTC	.	TRBV5-6	few	TRBJ2-7
CASRTGTGETYEQYF	TGTGCCAGTCGGACCGGGACAGGAGAAACCTACGAGCAGTACTTC	TRBD1	TRBV2	few	TRBJ2-7
CASSRVSGSEQYF	TGTGCCAGCAGCCGAGTTAGCGGGAGCGAGCAGTACTTC	TRBD2	TRBV7-9	few	TRBJ2-7
CASSPDRAYEQYF	TGTGCCAGCAGCCCGGACAGGGCCTACGAGCAGTACTTC	TRBD1	TRBV12-3/TRBV12-4	.	TRBJ2-7
CASSFDTSYEQYF	TGCGCCAGCAGCTTTGACACTTCCTACGAGCAGTACTTC	.	TRBV5-1	.	TRBJ2-7
CASSLGLLGGPLHF	TGCGCCAGCAGCCTGGGACTCCTGGGGGGACCCCTCCACTTT	.	TRBV4-1	.	TRBJ1-6
CASSQDVQGVKNIQYF	TGCGCCAGCAGCCAAGATGTACAAGGGGTCAAAAACATTCAGTACTTC	.	TRBV4-3	.	TRBJ2-4
CSASRQGIGYGYTF	TGCAGTGCTAGTCGACAGGGGATAGGCTATGGCTACACCTTC	TRBD1	TRBV20-1	.	TRBJ1-2
CAISDVGREVSYEQYF	TGTGCCATCAGTGATGTCGGCCGGGAGGTCTCCTACGAGCAGTACTTC	TRBD2	TRBV10-3	few	TRBJ2-7
CASSFGTGNTDTQYF	TGTGCCAGCAGTTTCGGGACAGGGAACACAGATACGCAGTATTTT	TRBD1	TRBV5-6	few	TRBJ2-3
CASSYRKAKNIQYF	TGTGCCAGCAGTTACAGGAAAGCCAAAAACATTCAGTACTTC	.	TRBV6-2/TRBV6-3	few	TRBJ2-4
CASSKGASGRAYEQYF	TGTGCCAGCAGCAAGGGGGCTAGCGGGAGGGCATACGAGCAGTACTTC	TRBD2	TRBV11-2	.	TRBJ2-7
CASSLGVYQETQYF	TGTGCCAGCAGCTTAGGGGTGTACCAAGAGACCCAGTACTTC	.	TRBV7-2	.	TRBJ2-5
CSVGVTGVSGANVLTF	TGCAGTGTTGGAGTGACAGGGGTCTCTGGGGCCAACGTCCTGACTTTC	TRBD1	TRBV20-1	.	TRBJ2-6
CASRPRPDTYNEQFF	TGTGCCAGCAGGCCTCGGCCAGATACCTACAATGAGCAGTTCTTC	.	TRBV5-5	few	TRBJ2-1
CAGSTRGQPQHF	TGTGCCGGCAGCACCCGGGGGCAGCCCCAGCATTTT	.	TRBV7-9	.	TRBJ1-5
CSARVGGQGYYGYTF	TGCAGTGCTAGGGTGGGGGGACAGGGGTACTATGGCTACACCTTC	TRBD1	TRBV20-1	.	TRBJ1-2
CASSEEGPARYSNQPQHF	TGTGCCAGCAGTGAAGAGGGGCCAGCACGTTATAGCAATCAGCCCCAGCATTTT	.	TRBV6-1	once	TRBJ1-5
CASSPETGGRGYGYTF	TGTGCCAGCAGCCCCGAGACAGGGGGCCGAGGCTATGGCTACACCTTC	TRBD1	TRBV7-2	.	TRBJ1-2
CASSYSRDHAYNEQFF	TGTGCCAGCAGTTACTCGAGAGATCATGCCTACAATGAGCAGTTCTTC	.	TRBV6-5	few	TRBJ2-1
CASSQEGGGTYEQYF	TGTGCCAGCAGCCAAGAGGGCGGGGGTACCTACGAGCAGTACTTC	TRBD2	TRBV3-1	few	TRBJ2-7
CASSHLGQTKTQYF	TGTGCCAGCAGCCATCTGGGACAGACAAAGACCCAGTACTTC	TRBD1	TRBV3-1	.	TRBJ2-5
CASSQQSAKNIQYF	TGTGCCAGCAGCCAACAGTCAGCCAAAAACATTCAGTACTTC	.	TRBV13	few	TRBJ2-4
CASSPGQPYEQYF	TGTGCCAGCAGTCCCGGACAGCCCTACGAGCAGTACTTC	.	TRBV12-3/TRBV12-4	.	TRBJ2-7
CASSEDLGSYEQYF	TGTGCCAGCAGCGAGGACCTAGGATCCTACGAGCAGTACTTC	.	TRBV7-6	.	TRBJ2-7
CASSSGGEQFF	TGTGCCAGCAGCTCAGGGGGTGAGCAGTTCTTC	TRBD1	TRBV7-3	few	TRBJ2-1
CAWTEQGHLSYEQYF	TGTGCCTGGACGGAACAGGGGCACCTCTCCTACGAGCAGTACTTC	TRBD1	TRBV30	.	TRBJ2-7
CASSFSGYEQYF	TGTGCCAGCAGTTTCTCGGGGTACGAGCAGTACTTC	.	TRBV12-3/TRBV12-4	few	TRBJ2-7
CASSSSGRGSAEQYF	TGTGCCAGCAGCTCAAGTGGGCGGGGATCGGCCGAGCAGTACTTC	.	TRBV7-2	few	TRBJ2-7
CASSLTSDRHEQFF	TGCGCCAGCAGCTTGACCTCGGACAGGCATGAGCAGTTCTTC	TRBD1	TRBV5-1	.	TRBJ2-1
CASSYLADNEQFF	TGTGCCAGCAGCTACCTAGCGGACAATGAGCAGTTCTTC	TRBD2	TRBV7-2	.	TRBJ2-1
CASSLTSGSWETQYF	TGTGCCAGCAGCCTCACTAGCGGGAGTTGGGAGACCCAGTACTTC	TRBD2	TRBV13	.	TRBJ2-5
CASSLGAGLKGYEQYF	TGTGCCAGCAGTTTGGGGGCTGGACTAAAGGGCTACGAGCAGTACTTC	.	TRBV28	.	TRBJ2-7
CASSALEGATDTQYF	TGTGCCAGCAGCGCCCTAGAGGGGGCCACAGATACGCAGTATTTT	TRBD1	TRBV9	.	TRBJ2-3
CASSLDGTRSEQYF	TGCGCCAGCAGCTTGGACGGGACCCGAAGCGAGCAGTACTTC	.	TRBV5-1	.	TRBJ2-7
CSAPASERTDTQYF	TGCAGTGCCCCTGCCTCGGAAAGGACAGATACGCAGTATTTT	.	TRBV20-1	.	TRBJ2-3
CASSPGATTAYGYTF	TGTGCCAGCAGCCCGGGGGCCACGACGGCCTATGGCTACACCTTC	.	TRBV13	few	TRBJ1-2
CATSDLTTGYGYTF	TGTGCCACCAGTGATTTGACGACAGGGTACGGCTACACCTTC	TRBD1	TRBV24-1	few	TRBJ1-2
CATSSGASEQYF	TGTGCCACCTCATCGGGTGCCAGCGAGCAGTACTTC	.	TRBV12-3/TRBV12-4	.	TRBJ2-7